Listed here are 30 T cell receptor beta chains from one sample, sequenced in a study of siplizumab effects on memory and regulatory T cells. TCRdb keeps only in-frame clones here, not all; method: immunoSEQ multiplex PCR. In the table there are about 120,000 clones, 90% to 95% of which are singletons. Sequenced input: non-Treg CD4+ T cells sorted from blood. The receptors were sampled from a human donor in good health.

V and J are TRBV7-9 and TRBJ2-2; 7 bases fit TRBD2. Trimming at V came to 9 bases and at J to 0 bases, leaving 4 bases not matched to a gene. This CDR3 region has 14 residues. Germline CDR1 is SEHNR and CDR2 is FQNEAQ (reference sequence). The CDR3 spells CARAGDANTGELFF. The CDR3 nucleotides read TGTGCCAGGGCGGGGGACGCGAACACCGGGGAGCTGTTTTTT.

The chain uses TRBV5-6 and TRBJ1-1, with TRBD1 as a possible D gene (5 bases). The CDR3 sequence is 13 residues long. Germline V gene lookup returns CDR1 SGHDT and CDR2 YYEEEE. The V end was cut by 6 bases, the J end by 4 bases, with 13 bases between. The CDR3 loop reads CASIKGMITEAFF. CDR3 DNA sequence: TGTGCCAGCATTAAGGGGATGATCACTGAAGCTTTCTTT.

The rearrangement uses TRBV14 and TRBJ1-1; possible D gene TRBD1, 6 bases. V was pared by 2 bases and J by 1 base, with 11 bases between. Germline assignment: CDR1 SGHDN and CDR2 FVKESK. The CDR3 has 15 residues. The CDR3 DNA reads TGTGCCAGCAGCCAAATAGACAGGAAGAACACTGAAGCTTTCTTT. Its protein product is CASSQIDRKNTEAFF. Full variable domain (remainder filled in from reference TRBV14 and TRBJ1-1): EAGVTQFPSHSVIEKGQTVTLRCDPISGHDNLYWYRRVMGKEIKFLLHFVKESKQDESGMPNNRFLAERTGGTYSTLKVQPAELEDSGVYFCASSQIDRKNTEAFFGQGTRLTVV.

The CDR3 DNA reads as TGTGCCAGCAGCTTACCCAATCAGCCCCAGCATTTT. Translated: CASSLPNQPQHF. This chain joins TRBV7-2 and TRBJ1-5; D remains ambiguous. Trimming removed 2 bases at V and 3 bases at J, with 2 bases between. The CDR3 contains 12 residues. Germline V lookup: CDR1 SGHTA, CDR2 FQGNSA. The variable domain in full, with the rest retrieved from reference TRBV7-2 and TRBJ1-5, is GAGVSQSPSNKVTEKGKDVELRCDPISGHTALYWYRQSLGQGLEFLIYFQGNSAPDKSGLPSDRFSAERTGGSVSTLTIQRTQQEDSAVYLCASSLPNQPQHFGDGTRLSIL.

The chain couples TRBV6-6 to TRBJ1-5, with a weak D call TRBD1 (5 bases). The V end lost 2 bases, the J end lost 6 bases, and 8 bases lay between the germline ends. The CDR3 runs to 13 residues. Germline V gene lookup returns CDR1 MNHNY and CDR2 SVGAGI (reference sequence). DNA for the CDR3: TGTGCCAGCAGTTACGGGGCGGTTCAGCCCCAGCATTTT. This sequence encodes CASSYGAVQPQHF.

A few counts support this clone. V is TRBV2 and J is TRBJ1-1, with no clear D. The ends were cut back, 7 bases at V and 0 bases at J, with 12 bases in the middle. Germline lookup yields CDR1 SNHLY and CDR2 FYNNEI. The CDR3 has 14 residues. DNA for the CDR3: TGTGCCAGCAAAGAGCTGGGTTTGAACACTGAAGCTTTCTTT. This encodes CASKELGLNTEAFF.

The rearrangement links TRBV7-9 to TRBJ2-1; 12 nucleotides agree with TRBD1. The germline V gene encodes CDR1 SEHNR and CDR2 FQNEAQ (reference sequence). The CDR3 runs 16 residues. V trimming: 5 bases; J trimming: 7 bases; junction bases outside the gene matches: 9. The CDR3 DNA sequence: TGTGCCAGCAGCCGATGGCAGGGACAGGGGGCAAATGAGCAGTTCTTC. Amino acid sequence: CASSRWQGQGANEQFF.

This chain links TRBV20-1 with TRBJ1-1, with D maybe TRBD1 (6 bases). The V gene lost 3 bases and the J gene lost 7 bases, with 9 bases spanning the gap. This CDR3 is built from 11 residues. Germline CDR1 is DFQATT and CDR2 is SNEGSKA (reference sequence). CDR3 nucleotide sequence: TGCAGTGCTAGGAGACAGGATGAAGCTTTCTTT. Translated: CSARRQDEAFF.

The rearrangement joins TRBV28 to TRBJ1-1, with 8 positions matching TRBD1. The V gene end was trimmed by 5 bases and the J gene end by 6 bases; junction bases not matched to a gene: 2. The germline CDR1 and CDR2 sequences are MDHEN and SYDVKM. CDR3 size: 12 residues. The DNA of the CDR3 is TGTGCCAGCAGTACAGGGGGTCCTGAAGCTTTCTTT. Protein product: CASSTGGPEAFF.

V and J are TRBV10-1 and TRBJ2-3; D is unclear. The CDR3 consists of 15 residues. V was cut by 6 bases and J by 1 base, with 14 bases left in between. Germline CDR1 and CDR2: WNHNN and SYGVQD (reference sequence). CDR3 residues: CASSDKGIGTDTQYF. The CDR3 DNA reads TGCGCCAGCAGCGACAAGGGAATCGGCACAGATACGCAGTATTTT.

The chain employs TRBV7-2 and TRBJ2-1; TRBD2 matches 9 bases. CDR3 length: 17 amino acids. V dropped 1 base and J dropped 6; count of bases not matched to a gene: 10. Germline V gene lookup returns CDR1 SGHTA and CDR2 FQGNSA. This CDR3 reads CASSLGPSGAVANEQFF. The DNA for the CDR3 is TGTGCCAGCAGCTTAGGTCCTAGCGGGGCCGTAGCCAATGAGCAGTTCTTC. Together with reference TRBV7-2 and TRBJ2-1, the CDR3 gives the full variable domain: GAGVSQSPSNKVTEKGKDVELRCDPISGHTALYWYRQSLGQGLEFLIYFQGNSAPDKSGLPSDRFSAERTGGSVSTLTIQRTQQEDSAVYLCASSLGPSGAVANEQFFGPGTRLTVL.

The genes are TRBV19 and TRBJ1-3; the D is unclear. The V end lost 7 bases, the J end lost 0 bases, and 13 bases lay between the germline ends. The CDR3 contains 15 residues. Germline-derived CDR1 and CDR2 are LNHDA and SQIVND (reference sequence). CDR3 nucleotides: TGTGCCAGTACTAGGACGGAACTCTCTGGAAACACCATATATTTT. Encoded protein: CASTRTELSGNTIYF.

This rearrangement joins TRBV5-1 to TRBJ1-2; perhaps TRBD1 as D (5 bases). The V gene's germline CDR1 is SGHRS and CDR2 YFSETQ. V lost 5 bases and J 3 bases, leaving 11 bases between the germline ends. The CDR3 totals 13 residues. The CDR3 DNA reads TGCGCCAGCAGTACCGACAGATACTATGGCTACACCTTC. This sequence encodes CASSTDRYYGYTF. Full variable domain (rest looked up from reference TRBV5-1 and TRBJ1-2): KAGVTQTPRYLIKTRGQQVTLSCSPISGHRSVSWYQQTPGQGLQFLFEYFSETQRNKGNFPGRFSGRQFSNSRSEMNVSTLELGDSALYLCASSTDRYYGYTFGSGTRLTVV.

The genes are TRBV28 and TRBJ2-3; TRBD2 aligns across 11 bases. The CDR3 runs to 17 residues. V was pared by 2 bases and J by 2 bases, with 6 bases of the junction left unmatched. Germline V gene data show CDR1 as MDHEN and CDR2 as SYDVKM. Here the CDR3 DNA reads TGTGCCAGCAGTTTAATTCTAGCGGGGGGCTCCACAGATACGCAGTATTTT. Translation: CASSLILAGGSTDTQYF. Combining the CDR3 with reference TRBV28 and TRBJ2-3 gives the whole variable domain DVKVTQSSRYLVKRTGEKVFLECVQDMDHENMFWYRQDPGLGLRLIYFSYDVKMKEKGDIPEGYSVSREKKERFSLILESASTNQTSMYLCASSLILAGGSTDTQYFGPGTRLTVL.

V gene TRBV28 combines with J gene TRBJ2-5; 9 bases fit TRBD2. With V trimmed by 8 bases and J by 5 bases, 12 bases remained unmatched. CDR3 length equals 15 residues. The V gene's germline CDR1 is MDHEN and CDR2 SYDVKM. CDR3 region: CASLPRGGAGETQYF. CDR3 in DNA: TGTGCCAGCCTACCGCGGGGGGGGGCGGGGGAGACCCAGTACTTC.

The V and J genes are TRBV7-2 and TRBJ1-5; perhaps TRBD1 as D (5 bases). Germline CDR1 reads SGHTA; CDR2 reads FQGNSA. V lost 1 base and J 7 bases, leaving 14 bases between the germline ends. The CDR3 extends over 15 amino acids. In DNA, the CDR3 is TGTGCCAGCAGCTTAGAGCGCGGGGGGTCCCAGCCCCAGCATTTT. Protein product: CASSLERGGSQPQHF. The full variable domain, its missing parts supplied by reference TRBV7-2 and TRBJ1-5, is GAGVSQSPSNKVTEKGKDVELRCDPISGHTALYWYRQSLGQGLEFLIYFQGNSAPDKSGLPSDRFSAERTGGSVSTLTIQRTQQEDSAVYLCASSLERGGSQPQHFGDGTRLSIL.

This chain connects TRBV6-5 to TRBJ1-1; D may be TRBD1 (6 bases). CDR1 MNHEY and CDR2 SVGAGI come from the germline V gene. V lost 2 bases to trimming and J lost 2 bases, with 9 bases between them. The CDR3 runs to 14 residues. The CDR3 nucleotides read TGTGCCAGCAGTTACGGCAGGGGTAACACTGAAGCTTTCTTT. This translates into CASSYGRGNTEAFF.

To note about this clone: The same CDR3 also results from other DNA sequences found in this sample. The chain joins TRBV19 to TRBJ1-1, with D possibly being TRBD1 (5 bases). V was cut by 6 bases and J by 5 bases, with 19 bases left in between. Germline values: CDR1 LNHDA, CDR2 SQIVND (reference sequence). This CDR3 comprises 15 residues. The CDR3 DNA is TGTGCCAGTAGGGCCACATGGGGGAGAGGGACTGAAGCTTTCTTT. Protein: CASRATWGRGTEAFF.

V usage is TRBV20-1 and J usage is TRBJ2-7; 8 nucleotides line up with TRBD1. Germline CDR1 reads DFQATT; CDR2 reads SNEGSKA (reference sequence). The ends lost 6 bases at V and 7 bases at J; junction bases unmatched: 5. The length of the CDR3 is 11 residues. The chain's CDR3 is CSAGDRGEQYF. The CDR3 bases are TGCAGTGCGGGCGACAGGGGTGAGCAGTACTTC.

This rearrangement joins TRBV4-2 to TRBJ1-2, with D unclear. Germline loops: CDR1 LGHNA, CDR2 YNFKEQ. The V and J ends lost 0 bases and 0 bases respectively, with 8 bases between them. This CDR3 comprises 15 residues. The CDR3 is CASSQEASANYGYTF. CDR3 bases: TGTGCCAGCAGCCAAGAGGCCAGTGCTAACTATGGCTACACCTTC.

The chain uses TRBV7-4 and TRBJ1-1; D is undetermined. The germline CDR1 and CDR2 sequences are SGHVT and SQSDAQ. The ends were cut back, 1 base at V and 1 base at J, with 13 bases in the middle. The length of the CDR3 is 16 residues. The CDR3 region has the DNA TGTGCCAGCAGCTTAGGAGTACGGCAAACGAACACTGAAGCTTTCTTT. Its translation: CASSLGVRQTNTEAFF.

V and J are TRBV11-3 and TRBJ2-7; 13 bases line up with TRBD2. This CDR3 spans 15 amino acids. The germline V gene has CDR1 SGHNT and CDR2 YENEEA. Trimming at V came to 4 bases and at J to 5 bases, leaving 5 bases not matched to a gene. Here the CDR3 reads CASSSGLAGDNEQYF. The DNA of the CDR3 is TGTGCCAGCAGCTCCGGACTAGCGGGGGACAACGAGCAGTACTTC.

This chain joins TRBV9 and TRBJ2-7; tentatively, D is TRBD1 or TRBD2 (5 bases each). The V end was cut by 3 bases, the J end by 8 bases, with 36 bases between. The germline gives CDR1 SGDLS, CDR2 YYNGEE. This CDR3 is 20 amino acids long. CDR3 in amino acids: CASSDLPGDPKLFSYEKQYF. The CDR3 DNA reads TGTGCCAGCAGCGACCTACCCGGGGACCCGAAACTCTTCTCCTACGAGAAGCAGTACTTC.

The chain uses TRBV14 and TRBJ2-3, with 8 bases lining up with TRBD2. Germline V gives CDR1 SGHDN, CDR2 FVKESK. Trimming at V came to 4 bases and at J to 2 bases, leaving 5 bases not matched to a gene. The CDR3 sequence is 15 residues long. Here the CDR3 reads CASSRERGNTDTQYF. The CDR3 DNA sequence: TGTGCCAGCAGCCGTGAGCGGGGGAACACAGATACGCAGTATTTT. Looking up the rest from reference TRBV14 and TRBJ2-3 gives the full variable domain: EAGVTQFPSHSVIEKGQTVTLRCDPISGHDNLYWYRRVMGKEIKFLLHFVKESKQDESGMPNNRFLAERTGGTYSTLKVQPAELEDSGVYFCASSRERGNTDTQYFGPGTRLTVL.

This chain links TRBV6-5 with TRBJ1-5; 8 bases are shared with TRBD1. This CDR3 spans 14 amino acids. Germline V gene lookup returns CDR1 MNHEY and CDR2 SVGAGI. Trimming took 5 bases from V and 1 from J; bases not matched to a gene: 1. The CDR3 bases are TGTGCCAGCAGTCGGACAGGGAGCAATCAGCCCCAGCATTTT. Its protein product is CASSRTGSNQPQHF.

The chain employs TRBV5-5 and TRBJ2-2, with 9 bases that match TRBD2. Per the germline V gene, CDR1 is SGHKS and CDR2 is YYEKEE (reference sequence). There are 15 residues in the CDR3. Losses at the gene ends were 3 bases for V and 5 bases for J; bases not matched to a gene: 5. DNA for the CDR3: TGTGCCAGCAGCTGGGAGGCGGGGGGGACCGGGGAGCTGTTTTTT. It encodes CASSWEAGGTGELFF.

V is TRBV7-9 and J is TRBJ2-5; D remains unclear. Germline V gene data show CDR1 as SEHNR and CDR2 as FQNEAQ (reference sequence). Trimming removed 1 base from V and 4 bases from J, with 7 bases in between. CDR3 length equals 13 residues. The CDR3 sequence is CASSLVLGETQYF. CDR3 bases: TGTGCCAGCAGCTTAGTTCTTGGAGAGACCCAGTACTTC.

The CDR3 region is CASSLFAGASTGELFF. In DNA form, the CDR3 reads TGTGCCAGCAGCTTATTCGCGGGGGCAAGTACCGGGGAGCTGTTTTTT. The chain carries TRBV7-2 and TRBJ2-2, with D tentatively TRBD2 (7 bases). CDR1 SGHTA and CDR2 FQGNSA come from the germline V gene. The CDR3 sequence is 16 residues long. V lost 2 bases, J lost 5 bases, and 15 bases lay in between.

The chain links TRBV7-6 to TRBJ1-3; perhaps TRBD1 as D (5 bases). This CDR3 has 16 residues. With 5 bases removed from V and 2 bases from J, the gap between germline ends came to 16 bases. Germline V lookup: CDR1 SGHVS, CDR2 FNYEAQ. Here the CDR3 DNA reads TGTGCCAGCAGCGACCCGCTGGGGGAACCTGGAAACACCATATATTTT. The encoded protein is CASSDPLGEPGNTIYF.

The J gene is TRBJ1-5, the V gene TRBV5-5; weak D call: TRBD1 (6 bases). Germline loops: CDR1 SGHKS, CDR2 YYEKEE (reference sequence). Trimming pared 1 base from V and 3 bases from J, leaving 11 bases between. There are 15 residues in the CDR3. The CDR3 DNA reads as TGTGCCAGCAGCTTGTTGCAGGGGCCCAATCAGCCCCAGCATTTT. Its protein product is CASSLLQGPNQPQHF.